The 23 T cell receptor beta chains reported below all come from one sample, sequenced in a study of shared clonotypes between healthy human individuals. Produced via immunoSEQ multiplex PCR; TCRdb's table is partial and in-frame only. Of about 92,000 clones in the sample, 68% are singletons; the top ten hold roughly 52%. Sequencing was carried out using memory CD8+ T cells sorted from blood. Indicated subset: CD45RO+ cells pooled with CCR7-negative TemRA cells. These receptors were obtained from a man aged 25 to 40 in good health.

This clone was recorded at least ten times. The chain recombines TRBV6-4 with TRBJ2-1, with 8 bases fitting TRBD1. This CDR3 contains 15 residues. Looked up from germline, CDR1 is MRHNA and CDR2 is SNTAGT. After removal of 6 bases from V and 2 bases from J, the junction contained 6 bases not matched to a gene. The CDR3 region is CASRNRTGPYNEQFF. CDR3 sequence (DNA): TGTGCCAGCAGAAATAGGACAGGGCCCTACAATGAGCAGTTCTTC.

The chain couples TRBV5-4 to TRBJ2-1, with 11 bases lining up with TRBD2. The CDR3 loop spans 16 amino acids. Germline V gene sequence: CDR1 SGHNT, CDR2 YYREEE (reference sequence). J was trimmed by 9 bases and V by 1 base; bases with no gene match: 9. The CDR3 DNA reads TGTGCCAGCAGCTTGACTAGCGGGAGAGGGGTGGGTGAGCAGTTCTTC. This sequence encodes CASSLTSGRGVGEQFF. The complete variable domain, with remaining parts taken from reference TRBV5-4 and TRBJ2-1, reads ETGVTQSPTHLIKTRGQQVTLRCSSQSGHNTVSWYQQALGQGPQFIFQYYREEENGRGNFPPRFSGLQFPNYSSELNVNALELDDSALYLCASSLTSGRGVGEQFFGPGTRLTVL.

The rearrangement links TRBV7-2 to TRBJ2-7; D is undetermined. CDR1 is SGHTA, CDR2 FQGNSA, per germline. CDR3 length: 15 amino acids. V was clipped by 5 bases and J by 5 bases, with 19 bases between them. Here the CDR3 DNA reads TGTGCCAGCAGCGTCACAAGCAATAGGATCCACGAGCAGTACTTC. Protein: CASSVTSNRIHEQYF. Full variable domain (outside the CDR3, taken from reference TRBV7-2 and TRBJ2-7): GAGVSQSPSNKVTEKGKDVELRCDPISGHTALYWYRQSLGQGLEFLIYFQGNSAPDKSGLPSDRFSAERTGGSVSTLTIQRTQQEDSAVYLCASSVTSNRIHEQYFGPGTRLTVT.

The sample holds a few counts of this clone. The gene calls are TRBV7-2 and TRBJ2-7, with a possible D match to TRBD1 (6 bases). Trimming removed 5 bases at V and 6 bases at J, with 20 bases between. Per germline, CDR1 SGHTA and CDR2 FQGNSA. The CDR3 runs 15 residues. This CDR3 reads CASSAAGALLGEQYF. The DNA for the CDR3 is TGTGCCAGCAGCGCTGCAGGGGCCCTCCTAGGCGAGCAGTACTTC.

The chain uses TRBV5-5 and TRBJ2-5; the D call may be TRBD1 or TRBD2 (5 bases each). Trimming removed 1 base from V and 6 bases from J, with 19 bases in between. The CDR3 spans 16 residues. Germline-derived CDR1 and CDR2 are SGHKS and YYEKEE (reference sequence). The CDR3 sequence: CASSLLRGQTGKTQYF. DNA for the CDR3: TGTGCCAGCAGCTTGTTAAGGGGCCAGACCGGGAAGACCCAGTACTTC.

CDR3 sequence: CASSSWTSDMNEQFF. CDR3 in DNA: TGCGCCAGCAGCTCTTGGACTAGCGATATGAATGAGCAGTTCTTC. The rearrangement uses TRBV5-1 and TRBJ2-1; 9 positions match TRBD2. J gave up 7 bases and V 3 bases, and 8 bases lay outside the gene matches. CDR1 SGHRS and CDR2 YFSETQ come from the germline V gene. CDR3 length: 15 amino acids.

The chain carries TRBV9 and TRBJ1-2; D ambiguous. CDR1 is SGDLS, CDR2 YYNGEE, per germline. The CDR3 contains 14 residues. V was pared by 0 bases and J by 2 bases, with 8 bases between. The CDR3 loop reads CASSVGYINYGYTF. The CDR3, as DNA: TGTGCCAGCAGCGTAGGCTACATCAACTATGGCTACACCTTC. Combining the CDR3 with reference TRBV9 and TRBJ1-2 gives the whole variable domain DSGVTQTPKHLITATGQRVTLRCSPRSGDLSVYWYQQSLDQGLQFLIQYYNGEERAKGNILERFSAQQFPDLHSELNLSSLELGDSALYFCASSVGYINYGYTFGSGTRLTVV.

The chain links TRBV9 to TRBJ2-1; the D gene is possibly TRBD2 (7 bases). Germline CDR1 and CDR2: SGDLS and YYNGEE. This CDR3 is 15 amino acids long. Between the trimmed V and J ends, which lost 3 bases and 10 bases, there was a span of 20 bases. This chain's CDR3 is CASSERGRGPQEQFF. The CDR3 bases are TGTGCCAGCAGCGAGAGGGGGAGGGGCCCACAGGAGCAGTTCTTC. The full variable domain, with the rest looked up from reference TRBV9 and TRBJ2-1, is DSGVTQTPKHLITATGQRVTLRCSPRSGDLSVYWYQQSLDQGLQFLIQYYNGEERAKGNILERFSAQQFPDLHSELNLSSLELGDSALYFCASSERGRGPQEQFFGPGTRLTVL.

V and J are TRBV18 and TRBJ2-1; possible D gene TRBD1, 5 bases. This CDR3 is 13 amino acids long. The germline V gene has CDR1 KGHSH and CDR2 LQKENI. Trimming shortened V by 3 bases and J by 4 bases, and 7 bases separated the two germline ends. The CDR3 nucleotides read TGTGCCAGCTCACCTGGACAATACAATGAGCAGTTCTTC. It specifies CASSPGQYNEQFF. The variable domain in full, completed from reference TRBV18 and TRBJ2-1, reads NAGVMQNPRHLVRRRGQEARLRCSPMKGHSHVYWYRQLPEEGLKFMVYLQKENIIDESGMPKERFSAEFPKEGPSILRIQQVVRGDSAAYFCASSPGQYNEQFFGPGTRLTVL.

In this sample, this clone turned up many times. This chain links TRBV19 with TRBJ2-1; no reliable D call. Germline CDR1 is LNHDA and CDR2 is SQIVND (reference sequence). V lost 1 base, J lost 2 bases, and 18 bases lay in between. CDR3 size: 18 residues. The CDR3 here is CASSIVIDKKTPYNEQFF. CDR3 DNA: TGTGCCAGTAGTATAGTAATTGACAAAAAAACCCCCTACAATGAGCAGTTCTTC.

This clone was observed a single time. The gene calls are TRBV7-6 and TRBJ2-7; D may be TRBD1 (5 bases). The CDR3 covers 14 residues. CDR1 SGHVS and CDR2 FNYEAQ come from the germline V gene. V was cut by 1 base and J by 0 bases, with 7 bases left in between. The CDR3 DNA is TGTGCCAGCAGCTTAGAACAGGTCTCCTACGAGCAGTACTTC. Translation gives CASSLEQVSYEQYF.

The chain employs TRBV6-7 and TRBJ2-7; 10 positions agree with TRBD2. TRBV6-7 is an ORF, and what it does is uncertain. This CDR3 has 14 residues. The J segment lost 6 bases and the V segment lost 5 bases, leaving 7 bases of the junction unmatched. CDR3 loop: CASSPLAGAGEQYF. The CDR3 nucleotides are TGTGCCAGCAGTCCCCTAGCGGGAGCAGGCGAGCAGTACTTC.

The chain combines TRBV9 with TRBJ2-2, with D possibly being TRBD1 (5 bases). This CDR3 comprises 16 residues. The germline V gene encodes CDR1 SGDLS and CDR2 YYNGEE. Trimming took 3 bases from V and 9 from J, leaving 21 bases between them. CDR3 DNA sequence: TGTGCCAGCAGCGAGAGGTCTGGGGCGGTGGGGCGGGAGCTGTTTTTT. Its protein is CASSERSGAVGRELFF.

The J gene is TRBJ2-5, the V gene TRBV5-1; TRBD2 matches at 8 bases. This CDR3 region has 13 residues. Per the germline V gene, CDR1 is SGHRS and CDR2 is YFSETQ. Losses at the gene ends were 4 bases for V and 5 bases for J; bases not matched to a gene: 4. The CDR3 DNA reads as TGCGCCAGCAGCCAGCGGGAGAGGGAGACCCAGTACTTC. Translated, it gives CASSQRERETQYF.

This sequence joins TRBV21-1 and TRBJ1-1. TRBV21-1 is described as a pseudogene. The CDR3 consists of 15 residues. In DNA, the CDR3 is TGTGCCAGCAGCAAAGGGGAAGGACTAGACACTGAAGCTTTCTTT. Its protein is CASSKGEGLDTEAFF.

This clone was counted a single time. The V and J genes are TRBV29-1 and TRBJ2-5; D not resolved. The V end was cut by 1 base, the J end by 8 bases, with 5 bases between. There are 10 residues in the CDR3. CDR1 is SQVTM and CDR2 is ANQGSEA in the germline V gene. The CDR3 loop reads CSVEVETQYF. The CDR3, as DNA: TGCAGCGTTGAAGTGGAAACCCAGTACTTC.

The table lists this clone with many counts. This chain connects TRBV27 to TRBJ2-2; 8 bases are shared with TRBD2. Germline CDR1 MNHEY, CDR2 SMNVEV (reference sequence). The CDR3 has 17 amino acids. V was pared by 7 bases and J by 3 bases, with 13 bases of the junction left unmatched. The CDR3: CASTTPSGGPYTGELFF. In DNA form, the CDR3 reads TGTGCCAGCACGACACCGTCGGGAGGGCCTTACACCGGGGAGCTGTTTTTT.

The sample holds many counts of this clone. The gene calls are TRBV7-9 and TRBJ2-1; 7 bases agree with TRBD2. This CDR3 is 15 amino acids long. V lost 3 bases, J lost 8 bases, and 10 bases stayed unmatched. Germline lookup yields CDR1 SEHNR and CDR2 FQNEAQ (reference sequence). CDR3 protein: CASSFWGGSLDEQFF. CDR3 coding DNA: TGTGCCAGCAGCTTCTGGGGCGGGAGTTTGGATGAGCAGTTCTTC.

V is TRBV9 and J is TRBJ1-2; maybe TRBD1 (5 bases). This CDR3 is built from 14 residues. The V gene's germline CDR1 is SGDLS and CDR2 YYNGEE. Trimming took 4 bases from V and 5 from J, leaving 15 bases between them. CDR3 region: CASSPRGTLYGYTF. In nucleotides, the CDR3 is TGTGCCAGCAGCCCTCGTGGGACCTTATATGGCTACACCTTC.

V gene TRBV19 combines with J gene TRBJ2-7; the D is unclear. Germline V gives CDR1 LNHDA, CDR2 SQIVND (reference sequence). The CDR3 spans 15 residues. V lost 2 bases and J lost 3, with 14 bases in between. The CDR3 loop is CASSISAVGNYEQYF. CDR3 coding DNA: TGTGCCAGTAGTATATCGGCAGTGGGGAACTACGAGCAGTACTTC.

V is TRBV28 and J is TRBJ2-1; 7 bases map to TRBD2. The CDR3 length is 15 residues. V lost 5 bases to trimming and J lost 4 bases; unmatched junction nucleotides: 8. Per the germline V gene, CDR1 is MDHEN and CDR2 is SYDVKM. CDR3 DNA: TGTGCCAGCAGTCAAGCAACTAGCGCGTACAATGAGCAGTTCTTC. Its translation: CASSQATSAYNEQFF.

In this sample, this clone turned up once. The gene calls are TRBV5-5 and TRBJ2-1, with D unclear. The CDR3 sequence is 17 residues long. Trimming took off 0 bases at V and 6 bases at J, with 19 bases between the two ends. Germline CDR1 and CDR2: SGHKS and YYEKEE (reference sequence). CDR3 bases: TGTGCCAGCAGCTTGGAAGTAGGTGGGCTGGGGATCAATGAGCAGTTCTTC. Protein: CASSLEVGGLGINEQFF.

This clone was detected a few times. This chain links TRBV18 with TRBJ2-7, with D possibly matching TRBD1 (6 bases). The CDR3 is made up of 13 amino acids. With 6 bases removed from V and 3 bases from J, the gap between germline ends came to 12 bases. Germline assignment: CDR1 KGHSH and CDR2 LQKENI. This chain's CDR3 is CASSSGHYYEQYF. The CDR3 DNA is TGTGCCAGCTCGTCGGGACATTACTACGAGCAGTACTTC.